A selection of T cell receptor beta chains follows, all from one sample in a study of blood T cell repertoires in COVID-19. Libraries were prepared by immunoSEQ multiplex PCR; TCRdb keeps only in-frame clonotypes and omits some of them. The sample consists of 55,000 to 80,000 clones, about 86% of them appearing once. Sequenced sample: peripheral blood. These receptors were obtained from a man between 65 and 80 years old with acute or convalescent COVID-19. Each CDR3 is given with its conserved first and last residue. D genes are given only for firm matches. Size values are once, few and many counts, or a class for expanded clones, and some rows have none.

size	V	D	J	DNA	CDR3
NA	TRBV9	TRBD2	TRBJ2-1	TGTGCCAGCAGTCCCGGGAGGGCCAAGTTTGGTGAGCAGTTCTTC	CASSPGRAKFGEQFF
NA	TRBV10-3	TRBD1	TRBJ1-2	TGTGCCATCAGTGAAAGGGGGACAGTCTATGGCTACACCTTC	CAISERGTVYGYTF
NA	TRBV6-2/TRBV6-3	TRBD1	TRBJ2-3	TGTGCCAGCAGTGGACAGGTTGGGACAGATACGCAGTATTTT	CASSGQVGTDTQYF
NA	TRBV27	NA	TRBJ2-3	TGTGCCAGCAGTCTCTTTAGCGGAGTTAGCACAGATACGCAGTATTTT	CASSLFSGVSTDTQYF
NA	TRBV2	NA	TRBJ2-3	TGTGCCAGCAGTGAAGGGCAGGTTAGCACAGATACGCAGTATTTT	CASSEGQVSTDTQYF
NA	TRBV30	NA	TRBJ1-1	TGTGCCTGGAGGACAAGTCCCAACACTGAAGCTTTCTTT	CAWRTSPNTEAFF
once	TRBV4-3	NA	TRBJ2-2	TGCGCCAGCAGCCAAGGAGGCACCGGGGAGCTGTTTTTT	CASSQGGTGELFF
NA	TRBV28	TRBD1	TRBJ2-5	TGTGCCAGCAGGCCGACAGGGGACCAAGAGACCCAGTACTTC	CASRPTGDQETQYF
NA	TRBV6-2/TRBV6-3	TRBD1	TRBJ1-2	TGTGCCAGCAGCCACCACCAGGGGGCAAATGGCTACACCTTC	CASSHHQGANGYTF
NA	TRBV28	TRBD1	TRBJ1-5	TGTGCCAGCAGCCCCGGGACAGGAGGGAGCAATCAGCCCCAGCATTTT	CASSPGTGGSNQPQHF
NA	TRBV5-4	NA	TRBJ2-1	TGTGCCAGCAGCTCGCGGCAAGCGGGTTCCTCCTACAATGAGCAGTTCTTC	CASSSRQAGSSYNEQFF
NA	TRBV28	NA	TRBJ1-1	TGTGCCAGCCTAAAGACAGGGAACACTGAAGCTTTCTTT	CASLKTGNTEAFF
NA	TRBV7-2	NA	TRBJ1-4	TGTGCCAGCAGCTCCGACGGGTTCACTAATGAAAAACTGTTTTTT	CASSSDGFTNEKLFF
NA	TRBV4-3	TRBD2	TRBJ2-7	TGCGCCAGCAGCCAAGATCGCCTAGCGGGAGGGAGCGAGCAGTACTTC	CASSQDRLAGGSEQYF
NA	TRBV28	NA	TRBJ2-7	TGTGCCAGCAGTGCCACCGGGACAAACCACTACGAGCAGTACTTC	CASSATGTNHYEQYF
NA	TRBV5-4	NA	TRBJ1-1	TGTGCCAGCAGCCTGGCGGGATCTGAAGCTTTCTTT	CASSLAGSEAFF
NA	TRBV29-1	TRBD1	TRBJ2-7	TGCAGCGTTGAGCAAATGACAGGGAACGAGCAGTACTTC	CSVEQMTGNEQYF
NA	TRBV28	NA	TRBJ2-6	TGTGCCAGCAGTTTACAGGTACCTGGGGCCAACGTCCTGACTTTC	CASSLQVPGANVLTF
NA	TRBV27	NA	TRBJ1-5	TGTGCCAGCAGTAGCGGGGACGCGGACAATCAGCCCCAGCATTTT	CASSSGDADNQPQHF
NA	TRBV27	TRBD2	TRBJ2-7	TGTGCCACCGGGGGGGCAGGAGCTCCCTCCTACGAGCAGTACTTC	CATGGAGAPSYEQYF
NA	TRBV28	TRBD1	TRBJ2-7	TGTGCCAGCAGTTTAACGGGACAGGCTTCTTTGGGCTCCTACGAGCAGTACTTC	CASSLTGQASLGSYEQYF
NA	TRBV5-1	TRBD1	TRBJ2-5	TGCGCCAGCAGCTTGGCCGGTACAGGGGAAGAGACCCAGTACTTC	CASSLAGTGEETQYF
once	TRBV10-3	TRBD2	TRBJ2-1	TGTGCCATCAGGCAGACTAGCGCGAGCTCCTACAATGAGCAGTTCTTC	CAIRQTSASSYNEQFF
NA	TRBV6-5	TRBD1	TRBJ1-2	TGTGCCAGCAGCCCGACGGCAGGGGGCATGAGGGGCTACACCTTC	CASSPTAGGMRGYTF
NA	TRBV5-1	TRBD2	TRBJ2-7	TGCGCCAGCAGTATGACTAGCGGGAGTTCGTACGAGCAGTACTTC	CASSMTSGSSYEQYF
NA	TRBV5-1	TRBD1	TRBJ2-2	TGCGCCAGCAGCCGACAGGGAGGGGAGCTGTTTTTT	CASSRQGGELFF
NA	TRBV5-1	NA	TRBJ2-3	TGCGCCAGCAGCCCGGGAAAGCTCACAGATACGCAGTATTTT	CASSPGKLTDTQYF
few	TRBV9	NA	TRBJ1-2	TGTGCCAGCAGCGTATACGGGAGCTACACCTTC	CASSVYGSYTF
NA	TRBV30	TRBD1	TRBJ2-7	TGTGCCTGGAGTTGGGGACAGGGGGCAAACGAGCAGTACTTC	CAWSWGQGANEQYF
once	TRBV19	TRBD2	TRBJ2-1	TGTGCCAGTAGGCCAGTAGCGGGAGGTTACAATGAGCAGTTCTTC	CASRPVAGGYNEQFF
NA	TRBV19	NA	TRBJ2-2	TGTGCCAGTGTGAATGGACAGAACACCGGGGAGCTGTTTTTT	CASVNGQNTGELFF
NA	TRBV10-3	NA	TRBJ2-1	TGTGCCATCAGTGAAGGTCAGGGGTACAATGAGCAGTTCTTC	CAISEGQGYNEQFF
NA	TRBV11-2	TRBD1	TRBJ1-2	TGTGCCAGCAGCACACTGACAGGGAATGGCTACACCTTC	CASSTLTGNGYTF
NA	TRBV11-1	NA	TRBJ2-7	TGTGCCAGCAGCTTAGCGCCGGGGAGCTCCTACGAGCAGTACTTC	CASSLAPGSSYEQYF
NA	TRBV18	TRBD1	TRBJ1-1	TGTGCCAGCTCACCAAGTGCACAGGGGGACACTGAAGCTTTCTTT	CASSPSAQGDTEAFF
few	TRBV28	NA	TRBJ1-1	TGTGCCAGCAGTCCACAGCTCACTGAAGCTTTCTTT	CASSPQLTEAFF
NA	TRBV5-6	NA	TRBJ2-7	TGTGCCAGCAGCTGGGTAGTCGGGAGCGAGCAGTACTTC	CASSWVVGSEQYF
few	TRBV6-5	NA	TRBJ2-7	TGTGCCAGCAGAGCGGACAGCGGGACCTACGAGCAGTACTTC	CASRADSGTYEQYF
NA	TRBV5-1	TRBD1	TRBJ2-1	TGCGCCAGCAGCCTTCAAGACAGGGGGCTTTACAATGAGCAGTTCTTC	CASSLQDRGLYNEQFF
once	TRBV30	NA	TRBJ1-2	TGTGCCTGGAGGGCTGGGGGCGATGGCTACACCTTC	CAWRAGGDGYTF
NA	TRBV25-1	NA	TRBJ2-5	TGTGCCAGCAGTTCCGGGTCCCAAGAGACCCAGTACTTC	CASSSGSQETQYF
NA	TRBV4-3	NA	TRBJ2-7	TGCGCCAGCAGCCAAGTGGCGACTCTTTCCTACGAGCAGTACTTC	CASSQVATLSYEQYF
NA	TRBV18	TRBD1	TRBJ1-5	TGTGCCAGCTCACCGACCGGTGGGACAGAATATCAGCCCCAGCATTTT	CASSPTGGTEYQPQHF
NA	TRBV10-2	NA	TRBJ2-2	TGCGCCAGCACGACAGGGAACACCGGGGAGCTGTTTTTT	CASTTGNTGELFF
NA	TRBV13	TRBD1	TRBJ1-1	TGTGCCAGCAGCTCAGGGGGAGGGTATGTGAACACTGAAGCTTTCTTT	CASSSGGGYVNTEAFF
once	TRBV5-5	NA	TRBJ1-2	TGTGCCAGCAGCTTGGTACCAGACTCTAACTATGGCTACACCTTC	CASSLVPDSNYGYTF
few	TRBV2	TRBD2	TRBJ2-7	TGTGCCAGCTGTGAGGGACTAGCGGTCTACGAGCAGTACTTC	CASCEGLAVYEQYF
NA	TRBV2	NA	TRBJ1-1	TGTGCCAGCAGTGCGAACCGGCGGGGCACTGAAGCTTTCTTT	CASSANRRGTEAFF
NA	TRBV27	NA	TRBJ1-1	TGTGCCAGCAGTCAACCCTACTTGGGAGTAGGCACTGAAGCTTTCTTT	CASSQPYLGVGTEAFF
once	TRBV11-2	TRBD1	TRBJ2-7	TGTGCCAGCAGCTCGACAGGGGGTCCCTACGAGCAGTACTTC	CASSSTGGPYEQYF
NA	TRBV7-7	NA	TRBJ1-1	TGTGCCAGCAGCCCCGGGAAGAGCGCTGAAGCTTTCTTT	CASSPGKSAEAFF
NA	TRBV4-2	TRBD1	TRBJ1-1	TGTGCCAGCAGCCAAGCGGACAGGGGAGACACTGAAGCTTTCTTT	CASSQADRGDTEAFF